Presented here are 9 T cell receptor beta chains from one specimen sequenced in a study of CD8 T cells in ankylosing spondylitis. The study's findings and limits: Blood of patients with ankylosing spondylitis appeared to be characterized by a TCR beta motif of eight highly homologous variants.

These receptors lack a known antigen. TCRdb independently ran MiXCR on the 5' RACE reads; one entry per CDR3 protein. The sample has hundreds of thousands of distinct CDR3 sequences, about 24% seen once; the top ten hold approximately 1%. The specimen sequenced was blood, either unsorted or a sorted T cell fraction (not recorded which). The source of these receptors is a male donor with ankylosing spondylitis.

V usage is TRBV29-1 and J usage is TRBJ2-2, with 7 positions matching TRBD1. Germline CDR1 and CDR2: SQVTM and ANQGSEA. V lost 7 bases to trimming and J lost 1 base; unmatched junction nucleotides: 0. The CDR3 spans 12 residues. CDR3 sequence: CSGQGNTGELFF. Here the CDR3 DNA reads TGCAGCGGACAGGGGAACACCGGGGAGCTGTTTTTT.

This clonotype turned up a few times. V usage is TRBV11-2 and J usage is TRBJ2-1; 8 bases map to TRBD2. Germline values: CDR1 SGHAT, CDR2 FQNNGV. Trimming took 5 bases from V and 6 from J; bases not matched to a gene: 12. This CDR3 has 16 residues. Written as DNA, the CDR3 is TGTGCCAGCAGCGCCAGAGCGGGTCGGGGGGGCAATGAGCAGTTCTTC. It translates to CASSARAGRGGNEQFF.

This clonotype was picked up a small number of times. This chain uses TRBV12-3 or TRBV12-4 with TRBJ1-1, with D unclear. V dropped 5 bases and J dropped 1 base, with 8 bases sitting between them. The CDR3 consists of 13 residues. The CDR3 protein is CASSVSGNTEAFF. The CDR3 region has the DNA TGTGCCAGCAGTGTCTCAGGGAACACTGAAGCTTTCTTT.

This clonotype was picked up a small number of times. The chain uses TRBV29-1 and TRBJ2-2; 7 bases agree with TRBD2. Germline lookup yields CDR1 SQVTM and CDR2 ANQGSEA. V trimming: 6 bases; J trimming: 0 bases; junction bases outside the gene matches: 4. The CDR3 totals 14 residues. As DNA, the CDR3 is TGCAGCGTAGCGGGGCCATCGAACACCGGGGAGCTGTTTTTT. Translated, it gives CSVAGPSNTGELFF.

In its sample, this clonotype was seen a few times. The J gene is TRBJ1-5, the V gene TRBV12-3 or TRBV12-4; no definite D call. The CDR3 is 12 residues long. V lost 5 bases to trimming and J lost 0 bases, with 2 bases between them. CDR3 amino acids: CASSNSNQPQHF. DNA of the CDR3: TGTGCCAGCAGTAATAGCAATCAGCCCCAGCATTTT.

A few counts support this clonotype. V gene TRBV10-3 combines with J gene TRBJ2-2; no definite D call. Germline values: CDR1 ENHRY, CDR2 SYGVKD. This CDR3 region has 13 residues. The V end lost 3 bases, the J end lost 6 bases, and 8 bases lay between the germline ends. CDR3 nucleotides: TGTGCCATCAGTGATAAGTTTCCCGGGGAGCTGTTTTTT. This gives the protein CAISDKFPGELFF.

In this sample, this clonotype turned up a few times. The chain has TRBV7-8 and TRBJ2-7, with 14 bases lining up with TRBD2. Unmatched junction bases numbered 6, after V lost 4 bases and J lost 7 bases. Germline V lookup: CDR1 SGHVS, CDR2 FQNEAQ. This CDR3 is built from 15 residues. CDR3 sequence: CASSSGTSGRGEQYV. The CDR3 DNA sequence: TGTGCCAGCAGCTCCGGGACTAGCGGGAGAGGGGAGCAGTACGTC.

This clonotype was seen only a few times. V usage is TRBV5-1 and J usage is TRBJ2-1; D tentatively fits TRBD1 or TRBD2 (5 bases each). Trimming took 0 bases from V and 4 from J, leaving 8 bases between them. Per germline, CDR1 SGHRS and CDR2 YFSETQ. CDR3 length: 14 amino acids. CDR3 sequence reads: CASSLGDGYNEQFF. The CDR3 coding sequence is TGCGCCAGCAGCTTGGGGGACGGATACAATGAGCAGTTCTTC.

This chain uses TRBV5-1 with TRBJ1-1; D possibly corresponds to TRBD1 (5 bases). CDR1 is SGHRS, CDR2 YFSETQ, per germline. This CDR3 comprises 15 residues. V lost 2 bases and J 10 bases, leaving 21 bases between the germline ends. The CDR3 coding sequence is TGCGCCAGCAGCTTCAGTGGAACCTCATCGGGGGGAGCTTTCTTT. It codes for CASSFSGTSSGGAFF.